This T cell receptor beta chain was sequenced in a study of metastatic and nonmetastatic thyroid tumors (dated by TCRdb to 2019 to 2021). For the wider study: The researchers compared repertoires between peripheral blood samples and tumor or nodule tissue samples from patients with malignant or benign thyroid disease.

Reading from cysteine to phenylalanine, the CDR3 counts 19 amino acids. Just the 57-base CDR3 DNA is kept, in frame starting at base 1. V lost 5 bases and J lost 2 bases, and the count of bases not matched to a germline gene is 17. Taken from the germline V gene (reference sequence), the CDR1 and CDR2 loops are SGHAT and FQDESV. The library came from PCR. The listed sequencing device is Illumina HiSeq 4000. The TCR beta-chain CDR3 region of each patient was profiled by high-throughput sequencing. The source study handled its data this way. A classifier to discriminate distant-metastatic papillary thyroid cancer patients was built from CDR3 differences across clinicopathological groups. The Shannon index was used to assess repertoire diversity, and the Morisita-Horn index was used to assess tumor-blood repertoire similarity. TCRdb redid the processing of the public reads, applying fastp at Q25 and MiXCR, and retained in-frame beta chains. Clone size and V and J calls follow TCRdb, not the original study. The sample table holds about 53,000 clones, of which more than 20% were seen once. Clones ranked in the top ten supply about 4% of the sample.

This clone was seen ten or more times. Its antigen remains unidentified. It has no much larger one-base neighbor in the sample; base qualities were not kept. The paper's findings and limits, for the study overall: TCR beta diversity was reported as significantly higher in malignant tumors than in benign nodules, in both blood and tumor samples.

No patient had received any treatment before thyroid surgery. The study retrospectively analysed patient clinical samples collected from 2012 to 2018 using T-cell receptor beta sequencing. Specimen: blood. The receptor's source is a female donor with papillary thyroid cancer or a benign thyroid nodule (not recorded which). Some clones in this sample may be carry-over from other donors' samples. This chain is built from TRBV11-1 and TRBJ2-5; the central 10 bases match TRBD2. The DNA sequence follows: TGTGCCAGCAGCCTAGGAGGGGCTAGCGGGAGATGGGGTCAAGAGACCCAGTACTTC. It encodes CASSLGGASGRWGQETQYF.